This T cell receptor (beta chain) is drawn from a study of CD8 T cells in ankylosing spondylitis (dated by TCRdb to about 2017). Describing the broader study: T cell receptor beta repertoires were profiled in healthy donors and ankylosing spondylitis patients so that disease-linked TCR variants could be found. The full study cohort was made up of under 30 ankylosing spondylitis patients and approximately 100 healthy donors. Peripheral blood was sampled, and synovial fluid was additionally collected from ankylosing spondylitis patients.

This clonotype has just a few counts. Its recognized antigen is unknown. There are no base qualities to consult, and no much larger clone falls within one base. The listed sequencing device is Illumina HiSeq 2500. Quantitative 5'-RACE with molecular barcodes was the method used to prepare the TCR beta libraries. The study's processing was this. A new computational method based on a probabilistic model of VDJ rearrangement was used to identify disease-linked TCR variants. TCRdb reprocessed the public reads (quality trimming at Q25 with fastp, clone calling with MiXCR) and kept in-frame beta chains. Records with the same CDR3 protein are collapsed into one entry carrying the most frequent genes and DNA. TCRdb, rather than the study authors, made the V and J calls. The sample table shows a few hundred thousand distinct CDR3 sequences, and 20% to 25% are seen once. The ten largest make up around 14% of the sample.

Broader findings and caveats from the paper: Some TCR beta motif variants had previously been reported in synovial fluid and blood of reactive arthritis patients, which suggested common disease-initiation mechanisms. The disease-linked clones showed a CD8+ phenotype and occurred at relatively low frequencies in peripheral blood. Significant enrichment of the disease-linked clones was reported in matched synovial fluid samples from ankylosing spondylitis patients. A TCR beta motif made up of seven or eight highly homologous amino acid variants appeared to be characteristic of blood from ankylosing spondylitis patients.

CDR1 and CDR2 were assigned from the germline V gene as MGHRA and YSYEKL. The CDR3 covers 15 residues, taking in both the cysteine and the phenylalanine. Only CDR3 DNA is held: 45 bases, read in frame from base 1. Relative to germline, V is 1 base shorter and J is 3 bases shorter, with 10 bases between their ends. The chain links TRBV4-1 with TRBJ1-5; TRBD1 could be the D gene, as 5 bases match. The sequencing input was blood, either unsorted or a sorted T cell fraction (not recorded which). The TCR comes from a male donor with ankylosing spondylitis or in good health (not recorded which). The CDR3 loop reads CASSQVAGTNQPQHF. Here is the DNA: TGCGCCAGCAGCCAAGTCGCGGGGACCAATCAGCCCCAGCATTTT.